A selection of T cell receptor beta chains follows, all from one sample in a study of shared clonotypes between healthy human individuals. Generated by immunoSEQ multiplex PCR, the TCRdb table keeps only in-frame clones and is missing some. Found here are 2 million to 2.5 million clones, 90% to 95% of them singletons; the top ten hold 0.39%. What was sequenced was naive CD4+ T cells from PBMCs. The receptors come from a man in his late teens or twenties in good health. Some clones in this sample may be carry-over from other donors' samples. Each CDR3 is given with its conserved first and last residue. Fields, in order: J gene, D gene, CDR3 length, clone size, V gene, CDR3 protein, CDR3 DNA. A D gene is named only where the DNA matches it firmly. Clone size appears in some rows only: once, few, many, or a class for an expanded clone.

TRBJ2-1 TRBD1 15 NA TRBV6-6 CASSRQGSSYNEQFF TGTGCCAGCAGCCGACAGGGGAGCTCCTACAATGAGCAGTTCTTC
TRBJ2-7 NA 15 NA TRBV5-1 CASSPNPGQFYEQYF TGCGCCAGCAGCCCAAACCCAGGACAGTTTTACGAGCAGTACTTC
TRBJ2-5 NA 13 NA TRBV18 CASSPTPEETQYF TGTGCCAGCTCACCCACCCCAGAAGAGACCCAGTACTTC
TRBJ2-3 TRBD1 15 NA TRBV6-5 CASRPGQGVFNTQYF TGTGCCAGCAGACCGGGACAGGGGGTTTTTAATACGCAGTATTTT
TRBJ2-1 TRBD2 15 NA TRBV7-9 CASSRTSGRVDEQFF TGTGCCAGCAGCCGGACTAGCGGGAGGGTTGATGAGCAGTTCTTC
TRBJ2-1 NA 16 NA TRBV7-9 CASSLLSGPSYNEQFF TGTGCCAGCAGCTTATTGTCCGGTCCATCCTACAATGAGCAGTTCTTC
TRBJ1-2 TRBD1 13 NA TRBV9 CASSIQTQGARYF TGTGCCAGCAGCATCCAGACCCAGGGGGCCCGTTACTTC
TRBJ2-7 NA 15 NA TRBV11-2 CASSILRTETYEQYF TGTGCCAGCAGCATCCTTCGGACAGAAACCTACGAGCAGTACTTC
TRBJ2-1 NA 16 NA TRBV11-2 CASSFSLESSYNEQFF TGTGCCAGCAGCTTCTCCCTAGAAAGCTCCTACAATGAGCAGTTCTTC
TRBJ1-1 TRBD1 14 NA TRBV7-3 CASRMTGGDTEAFF TGTGCCAGCAGGATGACAGGGGGGGACACTGAAGCTTTCTTT
TRBJ1-1 NA 11 few TRBV30 CAWGVGTEAFF TGTGCCTGGGGGGTGGGCACTGAAGCTTTCTTT
TRBJ2-1 NA 12 NA TRBV7-2 CASSLGGAWQFF TGTGCCAGCAGCCTAGGTGGGGCGTGGCAGTTCTTC
TRBJ1-2 NA 16 NA TRBV5-1 CASSLALAPAGNGYTF TGCGCCAGCAGCTTGGCCTTAGCGCCGGCGGGGAATGGCTACACCTTC
TRBJ1-2 TRBD1 14 NA TRBV19 CASSNRGLNYGYTF TGTGCCAGTAGTAACAGGGGGCTCAACTATGGCTACACCTTC
TRBJ1-2 NA 14 NA TRBV14 CASSQVTALYGYTF TGTGCCAGCAGCCAAGTTACGGCTCTCTATGGCTACACCTTC
TRBJ2-7 TRBD2 15 once TRBV5-1 CASSAGLAGVGEQYF TGCGCCAGCAGCGCGGGACTAGCGGGAGTGGGTGAGCAGTACTTC
TRBJ2-1 NA 15 NA TRBV7-2 CASSLAAGTYNEQFF TGTGCCAGCAGCTTAGCGGCGGGGACCTACAATGAGCAGTTCTTC